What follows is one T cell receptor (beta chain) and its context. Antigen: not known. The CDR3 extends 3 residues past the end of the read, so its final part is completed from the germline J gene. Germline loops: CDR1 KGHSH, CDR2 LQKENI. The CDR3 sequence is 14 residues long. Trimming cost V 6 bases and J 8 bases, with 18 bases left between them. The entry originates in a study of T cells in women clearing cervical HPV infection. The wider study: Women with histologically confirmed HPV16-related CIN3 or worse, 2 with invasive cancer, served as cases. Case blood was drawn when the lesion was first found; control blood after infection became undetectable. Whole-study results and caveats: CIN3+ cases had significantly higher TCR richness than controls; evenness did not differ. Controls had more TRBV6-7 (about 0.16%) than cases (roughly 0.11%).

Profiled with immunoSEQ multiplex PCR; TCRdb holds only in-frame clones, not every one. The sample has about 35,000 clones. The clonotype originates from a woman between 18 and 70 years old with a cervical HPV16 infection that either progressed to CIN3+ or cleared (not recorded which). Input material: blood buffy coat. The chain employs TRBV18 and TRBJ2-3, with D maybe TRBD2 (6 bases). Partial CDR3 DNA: TGTGCCAGCTCCCTGGCGGCGGGGCGGGTTACG. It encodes CASSLAAGRVT. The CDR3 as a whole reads CASSLAAGRVTQYF.